Here is one T cell receptor (beta chain) with its context. Its antigen is not known. Germline assignment: CDR1 SEHNR and CDR2 FQNEAQ (reference sequence). V trimming: 4 bases; J trimming: 5 bases; junction bases outside the gene matches: 8. The CDR3 runs 15 residues. The table came from immunoSEQ multiplex PCR; TCRdb's copy has only in-frame clones and leaves some out. The sample contains 15,000 to 20,000 clones, over 75% of which appear only once. These data originate in a study of T cell clonotyping in hematopoietic cell transplantation. The study's findings and limits: Broader posttransplant TCR repertoire diversity was predicted by graft donor and pretransplant recipient Inverse Simpson Index values. After transplant, recipient diversity fell while pathologically expanded clonotypes grew through day 180. CD4 and CD8 repertoire contributions could not be separated without sorting. Few recipient clonotypes overlapped donors; over 95% were de novo at given depth.

The source is a male patient between 60 and 69 years old who had an allogeneic stem cell transplant from a related donor, so the T cells may come from the graft donor. Some clones in this sample may be carry-over from other donors' samples. Sequenced here: PBMCs, sampled 100 days after allogeneic stem cell transplant. V usage is TRBV7-9 and J usage is TRBJ1-5; 7 nucleotides agree with TRBD1. In DNA, the CDR3 is TGTGCCAGCAGCTACAGACAGGGCAGGGATCAGCCCCAGCATTTT. This codes for CASSYRQGRDQPQHF.